These 17 T cell receptor beta chains originate from one sample sequenced in a study of CD8 T cells in Susac syndrome. With random hexamers, roughly 0.45 to 1 ug RNA was reverse transcribed. TCRdb reanalysed the immunoSEQ multiplex PCR reads using MiXCR and keeps one entry per CDR3 protein. The table has around 50,000 distinct CDR3 sequences, roughly 92% seen once. Sequenced sample: CD8+ T cells from PBMCs. Every receptor here comes from a human donor in good health.

The chain couples TRBV10-3 to TRBJ2-7; 9 nucleotides agree with TRBD1. The CDR3 loop spans 12 amino acids. Germline CDR1 ENHRY, CDR2 SYGVKD. V gave up 9 bases and J gave up 3 bases; unmatched junction bases: 3. Here the CDR3 reads CAIRTGDYEQYF. For the CDR3, the DNA is TGTGCCATTCGGACAGGGGACTACGAGCAGTACTTC.

The J gene is TRBJ2-1, the V gene TRBV6-5; the D gene is possibly TRBD2 (5 bases). V was cut by 1 base and J by 2 bases, with 9 bases left in between. This CDR3 is built from 15 residues. The germline V gene encodes CDR1 MNHEY and CDR2 SVGAGI. CDR3 nucleotides: TGTGCCAGCAGTTACTGGACTGGAGCCTACAATGAGCAGTTCTTC. Translating it yields CASSYWTGAYNEQFF.

This clonotype came up once. The CDR3 sequence: CASSQSIGEAFF. The CDR3 DNA follows: TGTGCCAGCAGCCAGAGCATAGGTGAAGCTTTCTTT. The genes are TRBV7-6 and TRBJ1-1; the D is unclear. Per the germline V gene, CDR1 is SGHVS and CDR2 is FNYEAQ. V lost 5 bases, J lost 7 bases, and 11 bases lay in between. The CDR3 is 12 amino acids.

The CDR3 here is CASSHQGYEQYF. In DNA form, the CDR3 reads TGTGCCAGCAGCCATCAGGGTTACGAGCAGTACTTC. J is TRBJ2-7 and V is TRBV16; D is possibly TRBD1 (5 bases). The CDR3 sequence is 12 residues long. V was cut by 3 bases and J by 4 bases, with 7 bases left in between. Germline V gene data show CDR1 as KGHSY and CDR2 as FQNENV.

The table lists this clonotype with a count of one. The CDR3 spells CASSRSFATNEKLFF. The CDR3 DNA reads TGTGCCAGCAGCAGAAGTTTTGCAACTAATGAAAAACTGTTTTTT. The genes are TRBV7-8 and TRBJ1-4; D is ambiguous. V was trimmed by 5 bases and J by 0 bases, leaving 10 bases between them. The CDR3 covers 15 residues. The germline CDR1 and CDR2 sequences are SGHVS and FQNEAQ.

V is TRBV25-1 and J is TRBJ2-7, with 11 nucleotides matching TRBD1. Trimming at V came to 5 bases and at J to 6 bases, leaving 6 bases not matched to a gene. Germline CDR1 is MGHDK and CDR2 is SYGVNS. The CDR3 has 14 amino acids. In DNA form, the CDR3 reads TGTGCCAGCAGTAGGGGGACAGGGGGGAGCGAGCAGTACTTC. As protein: CASSRGTGGSEQYF.

This sequence joins TRBV7-9 and TRBJ2-7; possibly TRBD1 for D (5 bases). Deletions cut 4 bases from V and 6 bases from J, with 13 bases between. The germline CDR1 and CDR2 sequences are SEHNR and FQNEAQ (reference sequence). The CDR3 covers 13 residues. The CDR3 sequence: CASSSDIPSEQYF. The DNA of the CDR3 is TGTGCCAGCAGCTCGGACATCCCCTCCGAGCAGTACTTC.

This chain links TRBV20-1 with TRBJ2-1, with D hard to call. Germline loops: CDR1 DFQATT, CDR2 SNEGSKA (reference sequence). The CDR3 is made up of 15 amino acids. The V end lost 3 bases, the J end lost 5 bases, and 17 bases lay between the germline ends. The DNA of the CDR3 is TGCAGTGCTAGCCCAATATCGGCCGCCGACAATGAGCAGTTCTTC. It specifies CSASPISAADNEQFF.

The chain employs TRBV7-2 and TRBJ2-1; D possibly uses TRBD1 or TRBD2 (5 bases each). The germline CDR1 and CDR2 sequences are SGHTA and FQGNSA. V gave up 0 bases and J gave up 10 bases, with 19 bases separating them. CDR3 length: 16 residues. The CDR3 coding sequence is TGTGCCAGCAGCTTAGCGCCTTACAACCGCAGGGAGGAGCAGTTCTTC. Translating gives CASSLAPYNRREEQFF.

In this sample, this clonotype turned up a few times. The chain uses TRBV30 and TRBJ2-7, with 8 bases identical to TRBD1. Germline V lookup: CDR1 GTSNPN, CDR2 SVGIG (reference sequence). CDR3 length equals 15 residues. V trimming: 2 bases; J trimming: 3 bases; junction bases outside the gene matches: 9. This CDR3 reads CAWSKDGQGVYEQYF. The CDR3 DNA sequence: TGTGCCTGGAGTAAGGATGGACAGGGCGTCTACGAGCAGTACTTC.

The CDR3 DNA follows: TGTGCCAGCAGGACTGACAGGGGGAGGATGATGAACACTGAAGCTTTCTTT. This encodes CASRTDRGRMMNTEAFF. The J gene is TRBJ1-1, the V gene TRBV2; TRBD1 matches at 9 bases. The CDR3 spans 17 residues. Per germline, CDR1 SNHLY and CDR2 FYNNEI. Trimming cost V 6 bases and J 0 bases; bases outside gene matches: 11.

This clonotype has only one observation. Here the CDR3 reads CASSPPGQGVGEQYF. CDR3 coding DNA: TGTGCCAGCAGTCCTCCGGGTCAGGGCGTCGGCGAGCAGTACTTC. V usage is TRBV12-3 or TRBV12-4 and J usage is TRBJ2-7, with D possibly TRBD1 on 5 matching bases. V was shortened by 5 bases and J by 6 bases, with 20 bases between the two germline ends. The CDR3 extends over 15 amino acids.

This clonotype occurred a few times. The chain links TRBV19 to TRBJ2-7; TRBD2 agrees at 10 bases. V shed 7 bases, J shed 2 bases, and the junction held 14 bases outside the gene matches. There are 17 residues in the CDR3. Per germline, CDR1 LNHDA and CDR2 SQIVND (reference sequence). The chain's CDR3 is CASISGNLSGRPYEQYF. The CDR3 nucleotides read TGTGCCAGTATTTCTGGAAACCTTAGCGGGAGGCCCTACGAGCAGTACTTC. Variable domain in full (rest from reference TRBV19 and TRBJ2-7): DGGITQSPKYLFRKEGQNVTLSCEQNLNHDAMYWYRQDPGQGLRLIYYSQIVNDFQKGDIAEGYSVSREKKESFPLTVTSAQKNPTAFYLCASISGNLSGRPYEQYFGPGTRLTVT.

The gene calls are TRBV27 and TRBJ1-5; D is undetermined. V dropped 5 bases and J dropped 3 bases, with 17 bases sitting between them. The CDR3 extends over 16 amino acids. Germline values: CDR1 MNHEY, CDR2 SMNVEV (reference sequence). The CDR3 sequence is CASSGERNDPNQPQHF. CDR3 nucleotide sequence: TGTGCCAGCAGTGGGGAGAGGAATGATCCCAATCAGCCCCAGCATTTT.

V usage is TRBV19 and J usage is TRBJ2-2, with D hard to call. The germline V gene has CDR1 LNHDA and CDR2 SQIVND (reference sequence). The germline V and J ends were trimmed by 8 bases and 0 bases, with 7 bases remaining between them. This CDR3 spans 13 amino acids. This CDR3 reads CASLHPNTGELFF. The DNA for the CDR3 is TGTGCCAGTTTACACCCGAACACCGGGGAGCTGTTTTTT.

This rearrangement joins TRBV19 to TRBJ1-1; no clear D gene. Germline V lookup: CDR1 LNHDA, CDR2 SQIVND (reference sequence). Deletions cut 10 bases from V and 2 bases from J, with 26 bases between. CDR3 size: 17 residues. CDR3 in amino acids: CATQPWASGGRNTEAFF. The CDR3 bases are TGTGCCACCCAACCCTGGGCCAGCGGAGGGCGAAACACTGAAGCTTTCTTT.

This chain connects TRBV6-2 or TRBV6-3 to TRBJ2-1; D is uncertain. The V gene's germline CDR1 is MNHEY and CDR2 SVGEGT. The CDR3 covers 15 residues. Trimming removed 6 bases from V and 5 bases from J, with 17 bases in between. DNA of the CDR3: TGTGCCAGCAGCCCCCCCGGGCAGGCCGACAATGAGCAGTTCTTC. Protein: CASSPPGQADNEQFF.